Listed below are T cell receptor beta chains from one sample, sequenced in a study of human T cells and chemical hapten exposure. TCRdb analysed the RACE reads with MiXCR anew, one entry per CDR3 protein. The sample contains some 80,000 distinct CDR3 sequences, around 10% of which appear only once. The specimen was whole blood, collected in connection with sensitization to the hapten diphenylcyclopropenone (DPC). The receptors were sampled from a man younger than 30 with alopecia areata. Some clones in this sample may be carry-over from other donors' samples. The CDR3 runs from the conserved cysteine through the conserved F or W. A D gene is named only where the DNA matches it firmly. Rows give clone size only sometimes, using once, few, many, or a class for an expanded clone.

TRBD1	TRBJ1-1	TRBV10-1	many	CASSGDRNTEAFF	TGCGCCAGCAGTGGGGACAGGAACACTGAAGCTTTCTTT
TRBD1	TRBJ2-7	TRBV7-6	NA	CASRLDRGSEQYF	TGTGCCAGCAGATTGGACAGGGGTTCCGAGCAGTACTTC
TRBD1	TRBJ2-7	TRBV12-3/TRBV12-4	few	CASSLFYRGQAAYEQYF	TGTGCCAGCAGTTTATTTTACCGGGGACAGGCGGCCTACGAGCAGTACTTC
TRBD1	TRBJ1-4	TRBV20-1	few	CSARETGGNEKLFF	TGCAGTGCTAGGGAGACAGGGGGGAATGAAAAACTGTTTTTT
NA	TRBJ2-7	TRBV6-5	many	CASSLSTAYHEQYF	TGTGCCAGCAGTTTATCGACAGCGTACCACGAGCAGTACTTC
NA	TRBJ1-5	TRBV7-9	few	CASSFYSGRGNQPQHF	TGTGCCAGCAGCTTTTATTCGGGGCGCGGCAATCAGCCCCAGCATTTT
NA	TRBJ1-5	TRBV7-2	few	CASSLVVGQPQHF	TGTGCCAGCAGCTTAGTCGTCGGTCAGCCCCAGCATTTT
NA	TRBJ2-6	TRBV19	NA	CASSTRVSGANVLTF	TGTGCCAGTAGTACACGTGTCTCTGGGGCCAACGTCCTGACTTTC
TRBD1	TRBJ2-1	TRBV7-2	many	CASSYGDRVRTNEQFF	TGTGCCAGCAGCTACGGAGACAGGGTGCGTACCAATGAGCAGTTCTTC
TRBD1	TRBJ1-1	TRBV27	many	CASSLIRDRANTEAFF	TGTGCCAGCAGTTTAATCAGGGACAGAGCGAACACTGAAGCTTTCTTT
NA	TRBJ1-1	TRBV25-1	many	CASSEWKGQWTEAFF	TGTGCCAGCAGTGAATGGAAGGGGCAATGGACTGAAGCTTTCTTT
NA	TRBJ1-2	TRBV7-2	few	CASSRETRSYGYTF	TGTGCCAGCAGCAGAGAGACAAGGAGCTATGGCTACACCTTC
NA	TRBJ2-1	TRBV5-8	NA	CASSRWQGPNEQFF	TGTGCCAGCAGCCGTTGGCAGGGTCCCAATGAGCAGTTCTTC
NA	TRBJ1-5	TRBV7-2	NA	CASSLGAGEAQPQHF	TGTGCCAGCAGCTTAGGAGCGGGGGAGGCTCAGCCCCAGCATTTT
TRBD2	TRBJ2-1	TRBV2	few	CASSETASGAYNEQFF	TGTGCCAGCAGTGAAACGGCTAGCGGGGCCTACAATGAGCAGTTCTTC
TRBD1	TRBJ2-5	TRBV5-4	many	CASSRQGAEETQYF	TGTGCCAGCAGCCGACAGGGGGCCGAAGAGACCCAGTACTTC